The clone carrying this T cell receptor (beta chain) came up a few times. Its specificity is unknown. This clone may be a read error of a much larger clone one base away. This record belongs to a study of CD8+CD57+ T cells in acquired aplastic anemia. Findings and caveats of the study: Shared by patients and controls, 25 to 35 CD8+ CDR3s were abundant in patients. Patient and control CD8+ Simpson's diversity was not significantly different.

Both TCR beta VDJ combination and CDR3 sequence profiling were carried out. Genomic DNA was the template for this profiling. One entry per CDR3 protein, called by TCRdb with MiXCR from the reads. The repertoire includes under 200,000 distinct CDR3 sequences, around half of them detected once, and roughly 2.8% sits in the top ten. Before being chosen for sequencing, patients had shown CD8+CD57+ cell expansion by flow cytometry. The cohort consisted entirely of patients having severe acquired aplastic anemia. By the time of blood sampling, patients had still received no therapy. The clonotype originates from a human donor with aplastic anemia. The sequenced sample consisted of sorted CD4+, CD8+, or CD8+CD57+ T cells (not recorded which) from PBMCs.

The CDR3 DNA reads as TGCAGTGATAGGGGGGCTGGGGTGAGTGAGCAGTGCTTC. Its protein product is CSDRGAGVSEQCF. The J gene is TRBJ2-7, the V gene TRBV20-1; TRBD1 or TRBD2 may be the D gene (6 bases each). The CDR3 extends over 13 amino acids. The germline V gene has CDR1 DFQATT and CDR2 SNEGSKA (reference sequence).